Sequencing of this T cell receptor (beta chain) was carried out in a study of cytomegalovirus exposure and HLA in healthy donors. Study outcomes and limitations: Near-uniform donor sequencing depth was presumed by presence/absence analyses. Through in vitro validation, a few CMV-associated chains were shown to be specific for CMV antigens. It was reported that TCR beta sequences correctly inferred the HLA-A and HLA-B alleles for most subjects. TCR beta V segments were, for the most part, productive about 87% or about 30% of the time in an earlier analysis.

This CDR3 spans 14 amino acids. Trimming took 4 bases from V and 8 from J; bases not matched to a gene: 9. Germline V gene data show CDR1 as SGHNT and CDR2 as YYREEE (reference sequence). Comment on this clone: The antigen remains undetermined.

PCR used 60 Vbeta primers and 13 Jbeta primers. Generated by immunoSEQ multiplex PCR, the TCRdb table keeps only in-frame clones and is missing some. The sample lists fewer than 200,000 clones; 80% were seen once. The origin of this receptor is a woman aged 45-65 years in good health and CMV-seronegative. The chain is built from TRBV5-4 and TRBJ2-3; 8 nucleotides match TRBD1. The sequenced sample consisted of PBMCs. As DNA, the CDR3 is TGTGCCAGCAGCCGACCGGGACAGGCTTTTACGCAGTATTTT. As protein: CASSRPGQAFTQYF.